Listed below are T cell receptor beta chains from one sample, sequenced in a study of CD8+ T cells in alopecia areata. Measured with immunoSEQ multiplex PCR; TCRdb has only the in-frame clones, and not every one. The repertoire has around 250,000 clones, 67% of them found once; the top ten carry 0.95% to 1.5%. The sequencing used CD4+ T cells sorted from blood, collected at week 0. These receptors came from a human donor with alopecia areata. CDR3s include the opening cysteine and the closing phenylalanine or tryptophan. The order of the fields is CDR3 length, D gene, clone size, V gene, J gene, CDR3 DNA, CDR3 protein. The D gene is left open where the match is weak. Size values are once, few and many counts, or a class for expanded clones, and some rows have none.

len: 12
d_gene: TRBD1
abundance: NA
v_gene: TRBV29-1
j_gene: TRBJ2-7
CDR3nt: TGCAGCGCCGGGACAGGGGGCGTCGAGCAGTACTTC
CDR3aa: CSAGTGGVEQYF

len: 13
d_gene: NA
abundance: NA
v_gene: TRBV6-5
j_gene: TRBJ1-2
CDR3nt: TGTGCCAGCGCCGTGCGGAGATGGAATGGCTACACCTTC
CDR3aa: CASAVRRWNGYTF

len: 15
d_gene: NA
abundance: NA
v_gene: TRBV30
j_gene: TRBJ2-5
CDR3nt: TGTGCCTGGAGTGTATGGGCCCGGGGGGCAGAGACCCAGTACTTC
CDR3aa: CAWSVWARGAETQYF

len: 13
d_gene: TRBD1
abundance: NA
v_gene: TRBV7-2
j_gene: TRBJ2-1
CDR3nt: TGTGCCAGCAGCTTGGACAGGGTCAATGAGCAGTTCTTC
CDR3aa: CASSLDRVNEQFF

len: 12
d_gene: NA
abundance: few
v_gene: TRBV29-1
j_gene: TRBJ2-3
CDR3nt: TGCAGCGGGGGACACCCGACAGATACGCAGTATTTT
CDR3aa: CSGGHPTDTQYF

len: 15
d_gene: NA
abundance: NA
v_gene: TRBV9
j_gene: TRBJ1-5
CDR3nt: TGTGCCAGCAGCCTCAGCCCAGTCGGCAATCAGCCCCAGCATTTT
CDR3aa: CASSLSPVGNQPQHF

len: 13
d_gene: NA
abundance: NA
v_gene: TRBV29-1
j_gene: TRBJ2-7
CDR3nt: TGCAGCGTCCAACAGGGTATCGGTAACGAGCAGTACTTC
CDR3aa: CSVQQGIGNEQYF

len: 13
d_gene: NA
abundance: NA
v_gene: TRBV7-9
j_gene: TRBJ2-1
CDR3nt: TGTGCCAGCAGCTTAGGTCAATACAATGAGCAGTTCTTC
CDR3aa: CASSLGQYNEQFF

len: 15
d_gene: NA
abundance: NA
v_gene: TRBV9
j_gene: TRBJ2-1
CDR3nt: TGTGCCAGCAGCGCCCCCCTAGTTTCCTACAATGAGCAGTTCTTC
CDR3aa: CASSAPLVSYNEQFF

len: 15
d_gene: NA
abundance: NA
v_gene: TRBV11-1
j_gene: TRBJ1-3
CDR3nt: TGTGCCAGCAGCTTATTTGAGACTTCGCGAAACACCATATATTTT
CDR3aa: CASSLFETSRNTIYF

len: 14
d_gene: NA
abundance: NA
v_gene: TRBV6-5
j_gene: TRBJ2-5
CDR3nt: TGTGCCAGCAGTTCCCCGTCGGCTAGCCAGACCCAGTACTTC
CDR3aa: CASSSPSASQTQYF

len: 14
d_gene: NA
abundance: NA
v_gene: TRBV30
j_gene: TRBJ2-1
CDR3nt: TGTGCCTGGAGTCAAGCGGCCCAATACAATGAGCAGTTCTTC
CDR3aa: CAWSQAAQYNEQFF

len: 15
d_gene: NA
abundance: once
v_gene: TRBV5-1
j_gene: TRBJ2-5
CDR3nt: TGCGCCAGCAGCTTGGGGGGACACCGACCAGAGACCCAGTACTTC
CDR3aa: CASSLGGHRPETQYF

len: 14
d_gene: NA
abundance: NA
v_gene: TRBV29-1
j_gene: TRBJ1-4
CDR3nt: TGCAGCGTTGGGCCACACGGGGGTGACGAAAAACTGTTTTTT
CDR3aa: CSVGPHGGDEKLFF

len: 10
d_gene: NA
abundance: once
v_gene: TRBV30
j_gene: TRBJ1-6
CDR3nt: TGTGCCTGGAGTCAGGCGACCCTCCACTTT
CDR3aa: CAWSQATLHF

len: 13
d_gene: TRBD1
abundance: NA
v_gene: TRBV29-1
j_gene: TRBJ2-1
CDR3nt: TGCAGCGGGGACAGGGGGACGAACAATGAGCAGTTCTTC
CDR3aa: CSGDRGTNNEQFF

len: 14
d_gene: NA
abundance: once
v_gene: TRBV2
j_gene: TRBJ2-2
CDR3nt: TGTGCCAGCAAAACCACCTTGGTCACCGGGGAGCTGTTTTTT
CDR3aa: CASKTTLVTGELFF

len: 13
d_gene: NA
abundance: NA
v_gene: TRBV30
j_gene: TRBJ2-1
CDR3nt: TGTGCCTGGAGTCTCCGACTAGTAACCGAGCAGTTCTTC
CDR3aa: CAWSLRLVTEQFF

len: 15
d_gene: NA
abundance: NA
v_gene: TRBV10-3
j_gene: TRBJ1-6
CDR3nt: TGTGCCATCAGGGCCAGGGCAACGTCCAATTCACCCCTCCACTTT
CDR3aa: CAIRARATSNSPLHF

len: 12
d_gene: NA
abundance: NA
v_gene: TRBV30
j_gene: TRBJ2-3
CDR3nt: TGTGCCTGGAGTGTACGGAGGGATACGCAGTATTTT
CDR3aa: CAWSVRRDTQYF

len: 13
d_gene: TRBD1
abundance: NA
v_gene: TRBV30
j_gene: TRBJ1-2
CDR3nt: TGTGCCTGGAGTCGAGACAGGGGCTATGGCTACACCTTC
CDR3aa: CAWSRDRGYGYTF

len: 16
d_gene: NA
abundance: NA
v_gene: TRBV30
j_gene: TRBJ1-6
CDR3nt: TGTGCCTGGAGCCCAAACCCTGGGATGGGTAATTCACCCCTCCACTTT
CDR3aa: CAWSPNPGMGNSPLHF

len: 13
d_gene: NA
abundance: NA
v_gene: TRBV30
j_gene: TRBJ2-3
CDR3nt: TGTGCCTGGAGTAGAGTAGCGGCAGATACGCAGTATTTT
CDR3aa: CAWSRVAADTQYF

len: 17
d_gene: NA
abundance: NA
v_gene: TRBV2
j_gene: TRBJ1-5
CDR3nt: TGTGCCAGCAGCACCCGCGGGGCCCAATTGGGTAATCAGCCCCAGCATTTT
CDR3aa: CASSTRGAQLGNQPQHF

len: 16
d_gene: TRBD2
abundance: NA
v_gene: TRBV11-2
j_gene: TRBJ2-7
CDR3nt: TGTGCCAGCAGCTTAGTTGCAGGACTAGGAGGCTACGAGCAGTACTTC
CDR3aa: CASSLVAGLGGYEQYF

len: 13
d_gene: NA
abundance: NA
v_gene: TRBV18
j_gene: TRBJ2-7
CDR3nt: TGTGCCAGCTCACCACCCCAGGATTACGAGCAGTACTTC
CDR3aa: CASSPPQDYEQYF

len: 12
d_gene: NA
abundance: NA
v_gene: TRBV5-1
j_gene: TRBJ2-3
CDR3nt: TGCGCCAGCAGCCTTACCACAGATACGCAGTATTTT
CDR3aa: CASSLTTDTQYF

len: 15
d_gene: TRBD1
abundance: NA
v_gene: TRBV30
j_gene: TRBJ2-5
CDR3nt: TGTGCCTGGAGGCTGACAGGGACAGTGTTAGAGACCCAGTACTTC
CDR3aa: CAWRLTGTVLETQYF

len: 16
d_gene: TRBD2
abundance: NA
v_gene: TRBV4-3
j_gene: TRBJ2-3
CDR3nt: TGCGCCAGCAGCCAAGATATGCTAGCGGGGGGGGATACGCAGTATTTT
CDR3aa: CASSQDMLAGGDTQYF

len: 13
d_gene: NA
abundance: once
v_gene: TRBV5-6
j_gene: TRBJ2-7
CDR3nt: TGTGCCAGCAGCTTGGAGGGGGGTTACGAGCAGTACTTC
CDR3aa: CASSLEGGYEQYF

len: 13
d_gene: NA
abundance: NA
v_gene: TRBV29-1
j_gene: TRBJ2-5
CDR3nt: TGCAGCGTTGAAAGGCTAGCCCAAGAGACCCAGTACTTC
CDR3aa: CSVERLAQETQYF

len: 16
d_gene: TRBD2
abundance: NA
v_gene: TRBV11-2
j_gene: TRBJ2-3
CDR3nt: TGTGCCAGCAGCCACCCCTTCAGCGGGGGGGCGGATACGCAGTATTTT
CDR3aa: CASSHPFSGGADTQYF

len: 13
d_gene: NA
abundance: once
v_gene: TRBV15
j_gene: TRBJ2-2
CDR3nt: TGTGCCACCAGCAGAGGTGGGAACGGGGAGCTGTTTTTT
CDR3aa: CATSRGGNGELFF

len: 14
d_gene: NA
abundance: NA
v_gene: TRBV15
j_gene: TRBJ2-5
CDR3nt: TGTGCCACCAGAGCGGACGGAGGTCAAGAGACCCAGTACTTC
CDR3aa: CATRADGGQETQYF

len: 17
d_gene: NA
abundance: NA
v_gene: TRBV15
j_gene: TRBJ1-4
CDR3nt: TGTGCCACCAGCAGTCCTCACCGGCCAGGGGAGGATGAAAAACTGTTTTTT
CDR3aa: CATSSPHRPGEDEKLFF

len: 14
d_gene: NA
abundance: NA
v_gene: TRBV7-2
j_gene: TRBJ2-6
CDR3nt: TGTGCCAGCAGCTTAAAGGCTGGGGCCAACGTCCTGACTTTC
CDR3aa: CASSLKAGANVLTF

len: 16
d_gene: TRBD2
abundance: NA
v_gene: TRBV9
j_gene: TRBJ2-3
CDR3nt: TGTGCCAGCAGCGCGGGACTAGCGGAGTCTACAGATACGCAGTATTTT
CDR3aa: CASSAGLAESTDTQYF

len: 12
d_gene: NA
abundance: NA
v_gene: TRBV19
j_gene: TRBJ2-2
CDR3nt: TGTGCCAGCGCCCTGGGCACCGGGGAGCTGTTTTTT
CDR3aa: CASALGTGELFF

len: 15
d_gene: TRBD1
abundance: NA
v_gene: TRBV15
j_gene: TRBJ1-5
CDR3nt: TGTGCCACCAGCAGGGGTCGACAGGGCGATCAGCCCCAGCATTTT
CDR3aa: CATSRGRQGDQPQHF

len: 13
d_gene: NA
abundance: NA
v_gene: TRBV18
j_gene: TRBJ2-5
CDR3nt: TGTGCCAGCTCACCAATCTTTGGGGAGACCCAGTACTTC
CDR3aa: CASSPIFGETQYF

len: 15
d_gene: NA
abundance: NA
v_gene: TRBV27
j_gene: TRBJ1-3
CDR3nt: TGTGCCAGCAGCCTTACATCGTTCTCTGGAAACACCATATATTTT
CDR3aa: CASSLTSFSGNTIYF

len: 14
d_gene: TRBD1
abundance: NA
v_gene: TRBV4-1
j_gene: TRBJ1-1
CDR3nt: TGCGCCAGCAGACAGACAGGGCCGAACACTGAAGCTTTCTTT
CDR3aa: CASRQTGPNTEAFF

len: 13
d_gene: NA
abundance: NA
v_gene: TRBV5-6
j_gene: TRBJ2-2
CDR3nt: TGTGCCAGCAGCTTGGCTATTTCCGGGGAGCTGTTTTTT
CDR3aa: CASSLAISGELFF

len: 15
d_gene: NA
abundance: NA
v_gene: TRBV5-4
j_gene: TRBJ1-1
CDR3nt: TGTGCCAGCAGCTTGAGGGATCGGGGGTACACTGAAGCTTTCTTT
CDR3aa: CASSLRDRGYTEAFF

len: 13
d_gene: TRBD1
abundance: NA
v_gene: TRBV29-1
j_gene: TRBJ1-4
CDR3nt: TGCAGCGTTGGGGGACAGGGGAATGAAAAACTGTTTTTT
CDR3aa: CSVGGQGNEKLFF

len: 15
d_gene: TRBD2
abundance: NA
v_gene: TRBV7-3
j_gene: TRBJ2-1
CDR3nt: TGTGCCAGCAGCCCAGGACTAGCGGGGTTCGATGAGCAGTTCTTC
CDR3aa: CASSPGLAGFDEQFF